What follows are 19 T cell receptor beta chains derived from one specimen sequenced in a study of blood T cell repertoires in COVID-19 (dated by TCRdb to 2019 to 2021). Library preparation employed the immunoSEQ multiplex PCR assay. Drawn from immuneACCESS, this table holds only the in-frame rearrangements with V and J called that TCRdb kept. Clones are partly lost; checked studies trace under half to an unresolved V gene and leave the rest unexplained. The sample table shows 65,000 to 75,000 clones, and approximately 87% are seen once. Just under 4.5% of the sample goes to the ten largest clones. Input material: peripheral blood. These TCRs come from a man aged 45-65 years with active COVID-19.

The CDR3 loop reads CASSLRGQPYNEQFF. The CDR3 nucleotides read TGTGCCAGCAGCTTGAGGGGACAGCCTTACAATGAGCAGTTCTTC. V and J are TRBV5-8 and TRBJ2-1; 7 bases are a match to TRBD1. J gave up 4 bases and V 1 base, and 5 bases lay outside the gene matches. CDR1 is SGHTS and CDR2 is YDEGEE in the germline V gene. The CDR3 has 15 amino acids.

The chain joins TRBV6-6 to TRBJ1-1, with D possibly being TRBD1 (5 bases). The V end was cut by 0 bases, the J end by 5 bases, with 7 bases between. CDR3 length: 13 residues. Looked up from germline, CDR1 is MNHNY and CDR2 is SVGAGI (reference sequence). This CDR3 is CASSYSRQTEAFF. CDR3 in DNA: TGTGCCAGCAGTTACTCCCGACAGACTGAAGCTTTCTTT.

This chain connects TRBV2 to TRBJ1-2; 8 bases are a match to TRBD1. Germline-derived CDR1 and CDR2 are SNHLY and FYNNEI. Trimming cost V 7 bases and J 11 bases; bases outside gene matches: 12. CDR3 length: 13 residues. CDR3 nucleotide sequence: TGTGCCAGCACCCTAGCAGGGGGCGGGGGATACACCTTC. Its protein product is CASTLAGGGGYTF. The whole variable domain, remainder taken from reference TRBV2 and TRBJ1-2, is EPEVTQTPSHQVTQMGQEVILRCVPISNHLYFYWYRQILGQKVEFLVSFYNNEISEKSEIFDDQFSVERPDGSNFTLKIRSTKLEDSAMYFCASTLAGGGGYTFGSGTRLTVV.

This clone has just one count. The chain links TRBV19 to TRBJ2-5, with D perhaps matching TRBD2 (5 bases). Germline V gene sequence: CDR1 LNHDA, CDR2 SQIVND (reference sequence). Trimming removed 5 bases at V and 4 bases at J, with 8 bases between. The CDR3 runs 12 residues. CDR3 sequence reads: CASSSAGETQYF. CDR3 DNA: TGTGCCAGTAGTTCTGCGGGAGAGACCCAGTACTTC.

The chain recombines TRBV5-1 with TRBJ1-1; 8 bases fit TRBD1. This CDR3 is built from 14 residues. The junction had 3 bases not matched to a gene; V was cut back by 4 bases and J by 1 base. Germline CDR1 and CDR2: SGHRS and YFSETQ. CDR3 nucleotide sequence: TGCGCCAGCAGCGGAGGACAGGGGAACACTGAAGCTTTCTTT. This codes for CASSGGQGNTEAFF.

The chain employs TRBV5-1 and TRBJ1-6; D perhaps matches TRBD1 (5 bases). V was trimmed by 2 bases and J by 11 bases, leaving 14 bases between them. The CDR3 runs to 14 residues. CDR1 is SGHRS and CDR2 is YFSETQ in the germline V gene. The CDR3 protein is CASSFPGAATPLHF. The CDR3 DNA is TGCGCCAGCAGCTTTCCTGGGGCTGCAACACCCCTCCACTTT.

The CDR3, as DNA: TGTGCCAGCAACCCGGGGTTCAACTATGGCTACACCTTC. Translating it yields CASNPGFNYGYTF. The chain joins TRBV6-5 to TRBJ1-2; unclear D gene. The germline CDR1 and CDR2 sequences are MNHEY and SVGAGI. The CDR3 sequence is 13 residues long. Trimming took 7 bases from V and 2 from J, leaving 11 bases between them.

Only one count was recorded for this clone. The chain combines TRBV5-1 with TRBJ2-7; 9 bases map to TRBD2. V lost 4 bases to trimming and J lost 2 bases; unmatched junction nucleotides: 7. CDR1 is SGHRS, CDR2 YFSETQ, per germline. This CDR3 spans 15 amino acids. The CDR3 protein is CASSGVASGAYEQYF. Written as DNA, the CDR3 is TGCGCCAGCAGCGGGGTGGCTAGCGGGGCCTACGAGCAGTACTTC.

V usage is TRBV6-5 and J usage is TRBJ1-2; 7 bases map to TRBD1. The trim removed 4 bases at V and 1 base at J, leaving 6 bases unmatched. Germline-derived CDR1 and CDR2 are MNHEY and SVGAGI. The CDR3 consists of 15 residues. The CDR3 sequence is CASSWGTENNYGYTF. The DNA for the CDR3 is TGTGCCAGCAGTTGGGGGACAGAGAATAACTATGGCTACACCTTC.

The J gene is TRBJ2-7, the V gene TRBV5-1; no reliable D call. Trimming removed 4 bases at V and 2 bases at J, with 4 bases between. The CDR3 sequence is 11 residues long. Germline V gives CDR1 SGHRS, CDR2 YFSETQ. The CDR3, as DNA: TGCGCCAGCAGCAGCGCCTACGAGCAGTACTTC. This translates into CASSSAYEQYF.

The chain links TRBV28 to TRBJ2-7, with 7 bases that match TRBD1. Trimming removed 6 bases from V and 5 bases from J; junction bases left unmatched: 10. Germline CDR1 reads MDHEN; CDR2 reads SYDVKM. The CDR3 length is 14 residues. The CDR3 DNA sequence: TGTGCCAGCAGCCTGACAGGGACGAACCACGAGCAGTACTTC. It encodes CASSLTGTNHEQYF.

The rearrangement joins TRBV27 to TRBJ1-6, with no clear D. CDR1 MNHEY and CDR2 SMNVEV come from the germline V gene (reference sequence). The ends were cut back, 6 bases at V and 10 bases at J, with 10 bases in the middle. CDR3 size: 12 residues. The CDR3 protein is CASRLGGSPLHF. The CDR3 nucleotides are TGTGCCAGCAGACTTGGAGGCTCACCCCTCCACTTT.

V usage is TRBV14 and J usage is TRBJ1-4; D uncertain. From germline, CDR1 is SGHDN and CDR2 FVKESK. V dropped 4 bases and J dropped 8 bases, with 14 bases sitting between them. This CDR3 has 14 residues. In DNA form, the CDR3 reads TGTGCCAGCAGCCGTGGAGGCGCAGGAGAAAAACTGTTTTTT. As protein: CASSRGGAGEKLFF.

This clone was detected a few times. This chain's CDR3 is CASSLHGEQYF. In nucleotides, the CDR3 is TGTGCCAGCAGCCTGCACGGCGAGCAGTACTTC. J is TRBJ2-7 and V is TRBV9; D is unclear. The CDR3 extends over 11 amino acids. Germline CDR1 SGDLS, CDR2 YYNGEE. V was cut by 4 bases and J by 6 bases, with 8 bases left in between.

The gene calls are TRBV6-5 and TRBJ2-7; no clear D. The V gene's germline CDR1 is MNHEY and CDR2 SVGAGI. Trimming left V 6 bases short and J 0 bases short, with 9 bases between. The CDR3 contains 13 residues. The CDR3 sequence: CASSNPSSYEQYF. The CDR3 DNA follows: TGTGCCAGCAGCAACCCGAGCTCCTACGAGCAGTACTTC.

J is TRBJ1-4 and V is TRBV28; 8 nucleotides agree with TRBD1. The CDR3 has 17 amino acids. The germline V gene encodes CDR1 MDHEN and CDR2 SYDVKM. Trimming removed 1 base from V and 8 bases from J; junction bases left unmatched: 12. Here the CDR3 reads CASSLSKFRGRGEKLFF. The CDR3 DNA sequence: TGTGCCAGCAGTTTATCGAAATTCAGGGGGCGTGGAGAAAAACTGTTTTTT.

V gene TRBV7-2 combines with J gene TRBJ2-1; 7 positions match TRBD2. The length of the CDR3 is 15 residues. Germline trimming cut 5 bases from V and 10 bases from J; bases unmatched to any gene: 14. CDR1 and CDR2 (germline): SGHTA, FQGNSA. The CDR3 is CASSQVSRGEGEQFF. The DNA for the CDR3 is TGTGCCAGCAGCCAAGTGTCTCGGGGGGAAGGCGAGCAGTTCTTC.

V gene TRBV19 combines with J gene TRBJ2-2; D possibly corresponds to TRBD2 (6 bases). Germline V gene sequence: CDR1 LNHDA, CDR2 SQIVND (reference sequence). The V gene lost 2 bases and the J gene lost 1 base, with 8 bases spanning the gap. This CDR3 spans 15 amino acids. Written as DNA, the CDR3 is TGTGCCAGTAGTATAATGGGGGGGAACACCGGGGAGCTGTTTTTT. Protein: CASSIMGGNTGELFF.

This chain links TRBV28 with TRBJ1-1, with TRBD1 matching 7 bases. This CDR3 contains 15 residues. Germline-derived CDR1 and CDR2 are MDHEN and SYDVKM. With 5 bases clipped from V and 6 bases from J, the junction kept 12 bases outside the gene matches. CDR3: CASSPNRGLGPEAFF. The CDR3 region has the DNA TGTGCCAGCAGTCCTAATAGGGGGCTTGGGCCTGAAGCTTTCTTT.